Shown below are 27 T cell receptor beta chains from a single sample sequenced in a study of early T cells in non-severe SARS-CoV-2 infection. TCRdb redid the calling of the 5' RACE reads with MiXCR, one entry per CDR3 protein. The sample lists just under 30,000 distinct CDR3 sequences; approximately 5.4% were seen once. Sequenced: whole blood. The receptors were sampled from an adult who was a healthcare worker with PCR-confirmed SARS-CoV-2 infection or an uninfected control (not recorded which).

Only a few counts were recorded for this clonotype. J is TRBJ2-7 and V is TRBV20-1; possible D gene TRBD2, 6 bases. The length of the CDR3 is 14 residues. The germline V and J ends were trimmed by 5 bases and 0 bases, with 14 bases remaining between them. Germline values: CDR1 DFQATT, CDR2 SNEGSKA (reference sequence). CDR3 residues: CSALRGSDSYEQYF. The CDR3 region has the DNA TGCAGTGCTCTCCGGGGGAGCGACTCCTACGAGCAGTACTTC.

A few counts support this clonotype. This chain connects TRBV25-1 to TRBJ1-3, with 8 bases that match TRBD1. Germline V CDR1 and CDR2: MGHDK, SYGVNS. The CDR3 spans 14 residues. Trimming at V came to 6 bases and at J to 2 bases, leaving 3 bases not matched to a gene. The DNA of the CDR3 is TGTGCCAGCAGGGACAGGGTGGCTGGAAACACCATATATTTT. Translation gives CASRDRVAGNTIYF. The full variable domain, with the rest looked up from reference TRBV25-1 and TRBJ1-3, is EADIYQTPRYLVIGTGKKITLECSQTMGHDKMYWYQQDPGMELHLIHYSYGVNSTEKGDLSSESTVSRIRTEHFPLTLESARPSHTSQYLCASRDRVAGNTIYFGEGSWLTVV.

The chain couples TRBV6-5 to TRBJ2-7; 8 nucleotides match TRBD1. This CDR3 spans 13 amino acids. The junction had 5 bases not matched to a gene; V was cut back by 4 bases and J by 6 bases. Germline CDR1 reads MNHEY; CDR2 reads SVGAGI. The CDR3 DNA follows: TGTGCCAGCAGTTCCCCGGACAGGGTCGAGCAGTACTTC. Amino acid sequence: CASSSPDRVEQYF.

This clonotype was seen a handful of times. V usage is TRBV6-5 and J usage is TRBJ2-4; 7 bases match TRBD2. This CDR3 region has 14 residues. CDR1 is MNHEY, CDR2 SVGAGI, per germline. V lost 6 bases, J lost 1 base, and 3 bases stayed unmatched. This CDR3 is CASRTSSAKNIQYF. The CDR3 bases are TGTGCCAGCAGGACTAGCTCTGCCAAAAACATTCAGTACTTC.

This clonotype occurred many times. The J gene is TRBJ2-5, the V gene TRBV15, with D unresolved. Trimming stripped 1 base from V and 3 bases from J, with 9 bases between. This CDR3 has 14 residues. Germline-derived CDR1 and CDR2 are LNHNV and YYDKDF (reference sequence). The CDR3 sequence: CATSRANNEETQYF. The CDR3 coding sequence is TGTGCCACCAGCAGAGCTAACAACGAAGAGACCCAGTACTTC.

This clonotype was detected many times. The CDR3 loop is CASSFAGGGTDTQYF. The CDR3 DNA reads TGCGCCAGCAGTTTTGCGGGGGGAGGCACAGATACGCAGTATTTT. The chain combines TRBV10-2 with TRBJ2-3; 8 bases fit TRBD2. The CDR3 spans 15 residues. Germline V lookup: CDR1 WSHSY, CDR2 SAAADI. J gave up 1 base and V 5 bases, and 5 bases lay outside the gene matches.

Many counts were recorded for this clonotype. The chain carries TRBV20-1 and TRBJ2-3, with TRBD2 matching over 7 bases. The CDR3 runs to 14 residues. Per germline, CDR1 DFQATT and CDR2 SNEGSKA (reference sequence). Unmatched junction bases numbered 7, after V lost 6 bases and J lost 1 base. This CDR3 is CSAETSGGTDTQYF. Written as DNA, the CDR3 is TGCAGTGCCGAAACGAGCGGGGGCACAGATACGCAGTATTTT.

This clonotype was counted a few times. The chain has TRBV14 and TRBJ2-7; the D gene is possibly TRBD2 (5 bases). The CDR3 consists of 11 residues. The ends were cut back, 3 bases at V and 5 bases at J, with 5 bases in the middle. Per germline, CDR1 SGHDN and CDR2 FVKESK. The DNA for the CDR3 is TGTGCCAGCAGCCACGGGAACGAGCAGTACTTC. Protein product: CASSHGNEQYF.

This clonotype has a count of ten or more. This chain uses TRBV12-5 with TRBJ2-3, with D hard to call. The CDR3 covers 13 residues. Trimming cost V 7 bases and J 2 bases, with 10 bases left between them. Germline V CDR1 and CDR2: LGHNT, FRNRAP. The CDR3 is CASAFDHTDTQYF. The DNA for the CDR3 is TGTGCTAGTGCCTTCGACCACACAGATACGCAGTATTTT.

This clonotype was counted between two and nine times. This sequence joins TRBV20-1 and TRBJ2-7; D is unclear. The CDR3 is made up of 13 amino acids. CDR1 is DFQATT and CDR2 is SNEGSKA in the germline V gene (reference sequence). V gave up 5 bases and J gave up 2 bases, with 13 bases separating them. Here the CDR3 reads CSAHRDLTYEQYF. CDR3 bases: TGCAGTGCTCATAGGGATTTAACCTACGAGCAGTACTTC.

This clonotype has only a few counts. This sequence joins TRBV11-2 and TRBJ2-3; tentative D call: TRBD1 (6 bases). Germline CDR1 is SGHAT and CDR2 is FQNNGV. The CDR3 contains 13 residues. Deletions cut 5 bases from V and 3 bases from J, with 9 bases between. The CDR3 is CASSLTGTDTQYF. DNA for the CDR3: TGTGCCAGCAGCCTCACAGGGACAGATACGCAGTATTTT.

This clonotype was found many times. The chain employs TRBV29-1 and TRBJ2-6, with unresolved D. Germline CDR1 reads SQVTM; CDR2 reads ANQGSEA. The ends were cut back, 3 bases at V and 0 bases at J, with 0 bases in the middle. The CDR3 consists of 12 residues. The DNA for the CDR3 is TGCAGCGTTGACTCTGGGGCCAACGTCCTGACTTTC. Translated, it gives CSVDSGANVLTF.

This clonotype came up many times. The chain employs TRBV7-2 and TRBJ2-7; D possibly corresponds to TRBD1 (6 bases). Trimming took off 2 bases at V and 3 bases at J, with 8 bases between the two ends. Looked up from germline, CDR1 is SGHTA and CDR2 is FQGNSA. The CDR3 contains 13 residues. DNA for the CDR3: TGTGCCAGCAGCTTAAACAGGGTCTACGAGCAGTACTTC. This codes for CASSLNRVYEQYF.

This clonotype came up many times. This chain uses TRBV25-1 with TRBJ2-2; possible D gene TRBD1, 5 bases. V gave up 6 bases and J gave up 1 base, with 9 bases separating them. The germline V gene encodes CDR1 MGHDK and CDR2 SYGVNS. There are 14 residues in the CDR3. The CDR3 DNA is TGTGCCAGCAGAGGCCAGGGGAACACCGGGGAGCTGTTTTTT. Translated: CASRGQGNTGELFF.

The DNA for the CDR3 is TGTGCCAGCAGTGACTGGGACAATGAGCAGTTCTTC. It translates to CASSDWDNEQFF. The chain employs TRBV25-1 and TRBJ2-1; D not resolved. Germline V gives CDR1 MGHDK, CDR2 SYGVNS. The CDR3 contains 12 residues. Trimming removed 3 bases from V and 5 bases from J, with 5 bases in between.

This clonotype has at least ten counts. For the CDR3, the DNA is TGCGCCAGCAGCTCGAGACAGGCCCAAGAGACCCAGTACTTC. It specifies CASSSRQAQETQYF. V gene TRBV5-1 combines with J gene TRBJ2-5; D may be TRBD1 (6 bases). Trimming pared 3 bases from V and 1 base from J, leaving 10 bases between. The CDR3 spans 14 residues. Germline V gene lookup returns CDR1 SGHRS and CDR2 YFSETQ.

This clonotype has a count of ten or more. The chain recombines TRBV7-2 with TRBJ1-5, with 11 bases matching TRBD1. CDR1 is SGHTA and CDR2 is FQGNSA in the germline V gene. The junction had 2 bases not matched to a gene; V was cut back by 1 base and J by 6 bases. This CDR3 spans 15 amino acids. Here the CDR3 DNA reads TGTGCCAGCAGCTTAGGGACAGGGGGCGGTCAGCCCCAGCATTTT. Translated: CASSLGTGGGQPQHF.

The sample holds many counts of this clonotype. The chain is built from TRBV10-3 and TRBJ2-7; 10 bases agree with TRBD1. V dropped 3 bases and J dropped 6; count of bases not matched to a gene: 14. CDR3 length equals 17 residues. CDR1 and CDR2 (germline): ENHRY, SYGVKD. The CDR3 loop reads CAISDTNPGQGFGEQYF. In DNA form, the CDR3 reads TGTGCCATCAGTGACACAAACCCGGGACAGGGGTTCGGCGAGCAGTACTTC.

The chain couples TRBV11-2 to TRBJ2-3; tentatively, D is TRBD1 or TRBD2 (7 bases each). The CDR3 has 15 residues. Germline V gene lookup returns CDR1 SGHAT and CDR2 FQNNGV. Trimming took off 0 bases at V and 7 bases at J, with 14 bases between the two ends. The CDR3, as DNA: TGTGCCAGCAGCTTAGACCAGGGGGGGAGATATACGCAGTATTTT. Translation gives CASSLDQGGRYTQYF.

This clonotype appeared many times. The rearrangement joins TRBV6-4 to TRBJ2-2, with TRBD1 as a possible D gene (6 bases). Germline values: CDR1 MRHNA, CDR2 SNTAGT. There are 13 residues in the CDR3. The V end lost 6 bases, the J end lost 4 bases, and 9 bases lay between the germline ends. CDR3 protein: CASRGQTTGELFF. The CDR3 DNA reads TGTGCCAGCAGAGGACAGACCACCGGGGAGCTGTTTTTT.

This clonotype occurred a few times. The chain joins TRBV20-1 to TRBJ1-1; 7 positions match TRBD1. Germline lookup yields CDR1 DFQATT and CDR2 SNEGSKA (reference sequence). Trimming at V came to 6 bases and at J to 4 bases, leaving 5 bases not matched to a gene. The CDR3 runs 12 residues. The chain's CDR3 is CSATRDSTEAFF. CDR3 nucleotide sequence: TGCAGTGCCACCAGGGACAGCACTGAAGCTTTCTTT.

This clonotype has at least ten counts. V gene TRBV12-5 combines with J gene TRBJ1-1; no reliable D call. Trimming took off 3 bases at V and 1 base at J, with 6 bases between the two ends. CDR1 is LGHNT, CDR2 FRNRAP, per germline. The CDR3 is 13 residues long. CDR3 coding DNA: TGTGCTAGTGGTTTCGGCGGGAACACTGAAGCTTTCTTT. Its translation is CASGFGGNTEAFF.

In this sample, this clonotype turned up many times. The chain has TRBV5-5 and TRBJ1-4; no clear D gene. CDR1 is SGHKS, CDR2 YYEKEE, per germline (reference sequence). Trimming took off 0 bases at V and 3 bases at J, with 9 bases between the two ends. The CDR3 runs 15 residues. CDR3 coding DNA: TGTGCCAGCAGCTTGGAGCCCAGGTCTAATGAAAAACTGTTTTTT. Translating it yields CASSLEPRSNEKLFF.

This clonotype was observed at least ten times. This chain joins TRBV27 and TRBJ2-5; 7 positions agree with TRBD1. Trimming at V came to 2 bases and at J to 9 bases, leaving 9 bases not matched to a gene. Per the germline V gene, CDR1 is MNHEY and CDR2 is SMNVEV (reference sequence). The CDR3 contains 14 residues. CDR3 amino acids: CASSLEGGAFSQYF. CDR3 DNA sequence: TGTGCCAGCAGTTTAGAAGGGGGCGCATTCTCCCAGTACTTC.

This clonotype was found many times. This chain joins TRBV29-1 and TRBJ2-2, with a possible D match to TRBD2 (5 bases). V lost 6 bases and J 4 bases, leaving 9 bases between the germline ends. From germline, CDR1 is SQVTM and CDR2 ANQGSEA. The CDR3 has 12 residues. CDR3 in amino acids: CSVREGTGELFF. Written as DNA, the CDR3 is TGCAGCGTCCGCGAGGGCACCGGGGAGCTGTTTTTT.

This clonotype was detected ten times or more. The V and J genes are TRBV6-1 and TRBJ1-2; weak D call: TRBD1 (6 bases). Germline CDR1 reads MNHNS; CDR2 reads SASEGT. The CDR3 loop spans 17 amino acids. Trimming cost V 8 bases and J 4 bases, with 26 bases left between them. The CDR3 here is CASQPPGGTSTGYGYTF. CDR3 bases: TGTGCCAGCCAACCTCCTGGGGGCACCTCAACGGGCTATGGCTACACCTTC.

There are many counts of this clonotype. In DNA, the CDR3 is TGTGCCAGCAGCCCCCGGACAGGCTACGGCTACACCTTC. Amino acid sequence: CASSPRTGYGYTF. The chain uses TRBV9 and TRBJ1-2, with TRBD1 matching over 7 bases. Germline loops: CDR1 SGDLS, CDR2 YYNGEE. The CDR3 totals 13 residues. The V and J ends lost 4 bases and 8 bases, in that order; junction bases with no gene match: 8.